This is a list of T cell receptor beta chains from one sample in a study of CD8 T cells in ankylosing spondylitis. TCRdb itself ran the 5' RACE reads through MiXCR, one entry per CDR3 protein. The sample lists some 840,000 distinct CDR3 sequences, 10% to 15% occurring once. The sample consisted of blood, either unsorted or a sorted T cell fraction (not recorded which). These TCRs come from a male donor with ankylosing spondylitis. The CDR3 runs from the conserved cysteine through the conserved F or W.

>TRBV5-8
CASRTWTEDFTDTQYF
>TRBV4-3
CASSLRLTSNQPQHF
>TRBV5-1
CASSLDPTGEQYF
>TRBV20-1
CSAREGTDPPYGYTF
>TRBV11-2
CASSSPQGAPILHSYNEQFF
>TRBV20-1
CSARRRGNQPQHF
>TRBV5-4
CASSLAPTGKGTYGLYNEQFF
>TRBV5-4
CASSSDLNTGELFF
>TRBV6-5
CASSYRESDQPQHF
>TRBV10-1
CASSEWPSGTYEQYF
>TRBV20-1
CSAQDRVPGYTF
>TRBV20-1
CSVQKNTEAFF
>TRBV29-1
CSVLADRGQSGANVLTF
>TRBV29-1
CSGRSGTYNEQFF
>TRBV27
CASSLGNNEQFF
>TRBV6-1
CASSQPGTGEEKLFF
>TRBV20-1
CSARGQGLVQFF
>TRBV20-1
CSARTPSRGTDTQYF
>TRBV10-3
CAIGDSLNSPLHF
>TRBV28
CASSFSGRGGGNNEQFF
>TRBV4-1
CASSPWQGARTGELFF
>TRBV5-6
CASSSRLGFGQPQHF
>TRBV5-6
CASMGLTNGELFF
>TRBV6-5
CASSHRRTGGKGYTF
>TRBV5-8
CASTRGGSGTTNTGELFF
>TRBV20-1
CSAVGQGIEQPQHF
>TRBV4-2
CASSQDAGTYGYTF
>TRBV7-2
CASSKLLGELFF
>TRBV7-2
CASSFFGLAEQFF
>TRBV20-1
CSAVQHYQETQYF
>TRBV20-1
CSARRRGQGATEAFF
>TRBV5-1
CATGSGDSSGANVLTF
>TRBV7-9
CASSRISETQYF
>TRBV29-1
CSVVPSPLFVTRAVLDTEAFF
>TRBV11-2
CASSAGRGLGSHEQFF
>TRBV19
CATQPSGGQETQYF
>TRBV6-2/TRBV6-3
CASSYTYREEKLFF
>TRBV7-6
CASSPTQGGPGTGELFF
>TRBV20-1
CSAWDSKHNEQFF
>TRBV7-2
CASSLVAGVWDTQYF
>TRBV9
CASSVVTDTQYF
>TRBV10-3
CAIGLGTGDYNEQFF
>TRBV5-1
CTNEDGCSYNEQFF
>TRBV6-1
CASGPDGNSGNTIYF
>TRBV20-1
CSAPDRTNQPQHF
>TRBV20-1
CSAFPDRERAETQYF
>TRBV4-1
CASSQTAGNTIYF
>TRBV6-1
CASAVSTNYGYTF
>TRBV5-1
CASSFLGNQPQHF
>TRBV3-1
CAVYSLNTIYF
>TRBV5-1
CASSLKRGQIMNTEAFF
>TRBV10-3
CAISDLMGNQPQHF
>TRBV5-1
CASSLPGTANTGELFF